The 20 T cell receptor beta chains listed next were all sequenced from one sample in a study of T cells expressing NK-cell markers (TCRdb year 2020). Receptor amplification or capture employed 5' RACE. The sequencer listed for this sample is Illumina HiSeq 2000. Through TCRdb reprocessing, the reads give one entry per CDR3 protein sequence; DNA is omitted. The sample table includes fewer than 200,000 distinct CDR3 sequences. The ten largest make up 15% to 20% of the sample. The material sequenced was blood T cells: a sorted CD56 or NKG2C T cell subset, CD4+ or CD8+ T cells, or bulk PBMC T cells (not recorded which). These receptors originate from a woman aged 18 to 75 in good health.

The chain employs TRBV6-1 and TRBJ2-2; TCRdb lists TRBD1, though no DNA is available to test this call. Germline CDR1 MNHNS, CDR2 SASEGT. This CDR3 contains 16 residues. CDR3 region: CASSAFRGAKTGELFF.

The CDR3 spells CASSVAIGGPSYNEQFF. This rearrangement joins TRBV6-1 to TRBJ2-1; absent DNA, TCRdb's TRBD1 call cannot be checked. The CDR3 loop spans 17 amino acids. Germline lookup yields CDR1 MNHNS and CDR2 SASEGT.

The V gene is TRBV28, the J gene TRBJ2-7; TCRdb's assignment of TRBD2 cannot be checked, as there is no DNA. The CDR3 consists of 15 residues. The germline CDR1 and CDR2 sequences are MDHEN and SYDVKM. The CDR3 reads CASRLSSVTVNEQYF.

The gene calls are TRBV6-1 and TRBJ1-2. The germline V gene has CDR1 MNHNS and CDR2 SASEGT. The CDR3 runs 14 residues. CDR3 sequence reads: CASSEELLNYGYTF.

CDR3 loop: CASSLGDQTKYNEQFF. The chain employs TRBV7-3 and TRBJ2-1; the TRBD1 assignment by TCRdb is unverifiable without DNA. The CDR3 sequence is 16 residues long. Germline CDR1 reads SGHTA; CDR2 reads FQGTGA.

V usage is TRBV9 and J usage is TRBJ2-5; TCRdb selects TRBD2, and the lack of DNA leaves this call unchecked. The germline CDR1 and CDR2 sequences are SGDLS and YYNGEE. CDR3 length equals 15 residues. CDR3 residues: CASSVGLAGGETQYF.

The V call is TRBV14, the J call TRBJ1-4; TCRdb reports TRBD1, a call that lacks DNA to check it against. This CDR3 is 16 amino acids long. Looked up from germline, CDR1 is SGHDN and CDR2 is FVKESK. CDR3 amino acids: CASSYQRTGGGEKLFF.

The V call is TRBV6-2 or TRBV6-3, the J call TRBJ2-1; TCRdb's D gene call, TRBD2, goes unchecked for lack of DNA. The germline V gene has CDR1 MNHEY and CDR2 SVGEGT. CDR3 size: 12 residues. This CDR3 is CASSYRSGRRFF.

This chain uses TRBV12-3 or TRBV12-4 with TRBJ1-5. The length of the CDR3 is 14 residues. The CDR3 loop reads CASSPGLMTQPQHF.

The V call is TRBV20-1, the J call TRBJ2-5; the TCRdb call, TRBD1, lacks DNA for checking. This CDR3 comprises 14 residues. CDR1 is DFQATT and CDR2 is SNEGSKA in the germline V gene (reference sequence). CDR3: CSARGAGEGETQYF.

CDR3 residues: CASSGTSGRSEQFF. This sequence joins TRBV2 and TRBJ2-1; there is no DNA to check the TCRdb D call of TRBD2. Germline V gene data show CDR1 as SNHLY and CDR2 as FYNNEI. CDR3 length: 14 amino acids.

V usage is TRBV7-3 and J usage is TRBJ2-2; TCRdb proposes TRBD2, but this gene call is untestable without DNA. This CDR3 is 13 amino acids long. CDR1 SGHTA and CDR2 FQGTGA come from the germline V gene. This chain's CDR3 is CASSPRVSGELFF.

This chain connects TRBV7-9 to TRBJ2-3; with no DNA, the TCRdb D assignment of TRBD1 cannot be verified. The CDR3 consists of 15 residues. Germline V gives CDR1 SEHNR, CDR2 FQNEAQ (reference sequence). CDR3 sequence reads: CASSFRTGGADTQYF.

The CDR3 protein is CSARQGGGADEQFF. This chain joins TRBV20-1 and TRBJ2-1; the D gene TCRdb calls, TRBD2, cannot be checked with no DNA. Germline lookup yields CDR1 DFQATT and CDR2 SNEGSKA (reference sequence). The CDR3 runs to 14 residues.

The chain couples TRBV5-1 to TRBJ1-4; TCRdb lists TRBD1, though no DNA is available to test this call. Germline CDR1 and CDR2: SGHRS and YFSETQ. CDR3 size: 15 residues. CDR3 sequence reads: CASSLAGQVGEKLFF.

This chain uses TRBV3-1 with TRBJ2-1; TCRdb gives TRBD2 as the D gene, but with no DNA this cannot be confirmed. This CDR3 region has 18 residues. Germline loops: CDR1 LGHDT, CDR2 YNNKEL (reference sequence). The CDR3 region is CASSQDALVASVYNEQFF.

J is TRBJ2-5 and V is TRBV12-3 or TRBV12-4; TCRdb indicates TRBD1, and absent DNA this call remains unverified. The CDR3 contains 13 residues. The CDR3 here is CASRDSYRETQYF.

This rearrangement joins TRBV12-3 or TRBV12-4 to TRBJ2-2; TCRdb returns TRBD2, unconfirmable since there is no DNA. This CDR3 region has 14 residues. The CDR3 here is CASSAGLTSGELFF.

The chain joins TRBV9 to TRBJ2-7; the D gene TCRdb calls, TRBD1, cannot be checked with no DNA. The germline V gene encodes CDR1 SGDLS and CDR2 YYNGEE. This CDR3 contains 14 residues. The CDR3 is CASSVRTGSYEQYF.

The chain uses TRBV24-1 and TRBJ2-1; TCRdb's assignment of TRBD2 cannot be checked, as there is no DNA. CDR3 length: 13 residues. Per the germline V gene, CDR1 is KGHDR and CDR2 is SFDVKD. This CDR3 is CAPPGLADNEQFF.